Following are 29 T cell receptor beta chains from one sample sequenced in a study of blood T cells in healthy people across ages. Through a sample-barcoded 5' primer and a J-beta primer mix, a second PCR was run for about 6 to 12 cycles. One entry per CDR3 protein, called by TCRdb with MiXCR from the 5' RACE reads. This sample carries about 640,000 distinct CDR3 sequences, approximately 50% of them seen once, and the ten largest clones take roughly 34%. Material: blood. These receptors originate from a man in his sixties in good health.

This clonotype was seen just once. V usage is TRBV5-5 and J usage is TRBJ2-4; 11 nucleotides match TRBD2. The CDR3 has 15 amino acids. Looked up from germline, CDR1 is SGHKS and CDR2 is YYEKEE (reference sequence). The junction had 3 bases not matched to a gene; V was cut back by 1 base and J by 6 bases. The CDR3 DNA is TGTGCCAGCAGCTTGCCCGGGACTAGCGGAAACATTCAGTACTTC. It encodes CASSLPGTSGNIQYF.

The V gene is TRBV29-1, the J gene TRBJ1-2; 12 positions match TRBD1. This CDR3 region has 13 residues. CDR1 and CDR2 (germline): SQVTM, ANQGSEA. V lost 5 bases to trimming and J lost 5 bases; unmatched junction nucleotides: 3. This CDR3 is CSVPGQGAYGYTF. The CDR3 DNA reads TGCAGCGTTCCGGGACAGGGGGCTTATGGCTACACCTTC.

The chain recombines TRBV7-2 with TRBJ2-4; the D gene is possibly TRBD1 (6 bases). The CDR3 consists of 15 residues. V was cut by 4 bases and J by 7 bases, with 17 bases left in between. The germline CDR1 and CDR2 sequences are SGHTA and FQGNSA. CDR3 nucleotide sequence: TGTGCCAGCAGCTCGCGGCCTACAGGGCCGAACATTCAGTACTTC. It is translated as CASSSRPTGPNIQYF. The whole variable domain, filled in from reference TRBV7-2 and TRBJ2-4, reads GAGVSQSPSNKVTEKGKDVELRCDPISGHTALYWYRQSLGQGLEFLIYFQGNSAPDKSGLPSDRFSAERTGGSVSTLTIQRTQQEDSAVYLCASSSRPTGPNIQYFGAGTRLSVL.

J is TRBJ2-1 and V is TRBV11-2; D is undetermined. Trimming removed 0 bases at V and 15 bases at J, with 15 bases between. The CDR3 sequence is 13 residues long. Germline lookup yields CDR1 SGHAT and CDR2 FQNNGV. The CDR3 loop is CASSLDPGRAMFF. CDR3 sequence (DNA): TGTGCCAGCAGCTTAGACCCAGGACGAGCGATGTTCTTC.

This clonotype was seen a handful of times. The chain is built from TRBV7-8 and TRBJ1-2; a weak D match, TRBD1 (6 bases). The CDR3 length is 14 residues. Germline V gene data show CDR1 as SGHVS and CDR2 as FQNEAQ. With 5 bases removed from V and 0 bases from J, the gap between germline ends came to 10 bases. The CDR3 nucleotides are TGTGCCAGCAGCGACCACAGGGCTAACTATGGCTACACCTTC. The encoded protein is CASSDHRANYGYTF.

The chain carries TRBV12-3 or TRBV12-4 and TRBJ1-1, with D perhaps TRBD1 (6 bases). There are 12 residues in the CDR3. Trimming cost V 1 base and J 8 bases, with 8 bases left between them. CDR3 coding DNA: TGTGCCAGCAGTTTAGGGGACATCGAAGCTTTCTTT. This translates into CASSLGDIEAFF.

The gene calls are TRBV2 and TRBJ2-1; possibly TRBD1 for D (5 bases). V was clipped by 2 bases and J by 7 bases, with 15 bases between them. Germline values: CDR1 SNHLY, CDR2 FYNNEI. The CDR3 spans 15 residues. CDR3 DNA: TGTGCCAGCAGTGAACGGGCAGGGTTTGGGAATGAGCAGTTCTTC. Encoded protein: CASSERAGFGNEQFF.

The rearrangement uses TRBV12-3 or TRBV12-4 and TRBJ2-3, with 9 bases fitting TRBD1. The CDR3 sequence is 16 residues long. Trimming removed 5 bases from V and 0 bases from J; junction bases left unmatched: 6. CDR3: CASSPQGAPSTDTQYF. The CDR3 nucleotides read TGTGCCAGCAGTCCACAGGGGGCTCCTAGCACAGATACGCAGTATTTT.

As regards this clonotype: The junction shows a germline mismatch at one end, possibly a read error. The rearrangement uses TRBV5-1 and TRBJ2-7, with 7 bases identical to TRBD2. The end of the DNA aligns better with TRBJ2-4, so the J call may be wrong. The CDR3 spans 16 residues. Germline assignment: CDR1 SGHRS and CDR2 YFSETQ. The CDR3 region is CASSLDGGREGNIQYF. In DNA form, the CDR3 reads TGCGCCAGTAGCTTGGACGGGGGGAGGGAGGGAAACATTCAGTACTTC.

The rearrangement links TRBV5-6 to TRBJ2-5; the D gene is possibly TRBD2 (5 bases). There are 15 residues in the CDR3. V was trimmed by 4 bases and J by 4 bases, leaving 17 bases between them. Per germline, CDR1 SGHDT and CDR2 YYEEEE. The CDR3 protein is CASSPGVTTGETQYF. As DNA, the CDR3 is TGTGCCAGCAGCCCTGGAGTGACTACGGGAGAGACCCAGTACTTC.

The rearrangement joins TRBV12-3 or TRBV12-4 to TRBJ2-5, with D tentatively TRBD2 (6 bases). V gave up 2 bases and J gave up 10 bases, with 20 bases separating them. The CDR3 loop spans 15 amino acids. This chain's CDR3 is CASSLLTGLPGDQYF. DNA for the CDR3: TGTGCCAGCAGTTTACTCACAGGCTTGCCGGGGGACCAGTACTTC.

The V and J genes are TRBV2 and TRBJ2-5; no definite D call. Germline CDR1 reads SNHLY; CDR2 reads FYNNEI. V was clipped by 8 bases and J by 2 bases, with 12 bases between them. The CDR3 covers 13 residues. The CDR3 coding sequence is TGTGCCAGCGTAGGACCCGGGCAAGAGACCCAGTACTTC. It encodes CASVGPGQETQYF.

This clonotype was detected only a few times. The gene calls are TRBV7-9 and TRBJ2-5; 7 nucleotides agree with TRBD1. Germline-derived CDR1 and CDR2 are SEHNR and FQNEAQ (reference sequence). V gave up 5 bases and J gave up 5 bases; unmatched junction bases: 8. The CDR3 totals 14 residues. The CDR3 DNA sequence: TGTGCCAGCAGCCTGGGACAGACGGGGGAGACCCAGTACTTC. Translation: CASSLGQTGETQYF.

The CDR3 sequence: CASRSTSGGSTDTQYF. As DNA, the CDR3 is TGTGCCAGCAGATCCACTAGCGGGGGAAGCACAGATACGCAGTATTTT. The chain couples TRBV7-2 to TRBJ2-3; TRBD2 matches 11 bases. Germline V gene sequence: CDR1 SGHTA, CDR2 FQGNSA. Germline trimming cut 6 bases from V and 0 bases from J; bases unmatched to any gene: 5. The CDR3 spans 16 residues.

This clonotype was detected a few times. The V call is TRBV28, the J call TRBJ2-1, with TRBD1 matching 7 bases. The CDR3 runs to 16 residues. Trimming at V came to 5 bases and at J to 6 bases, leaving 13 bases not matched to a gene. The V gene's germline CDR1 is MDHEN and CDR2 SYDVKM. For the CDR3, the DNA is TGTGCCAGCAGTGCCCGACAGGGATCGGTCTTCAATGAGCAGTTCTTC. Its protein is CASSARQGSVFNEQFF.

CDR3 loop: CASSQDWGLQSGNQPQHF. Here the CDR3 DNA reads TGCGCCAGCAGCCAAGATTGGGGGCTCCAGAGTGGCAATCAGCCCCAGCATTTT. The rearrangement uses TRBV4-1 and TRBJ1-5; a weak D match, TRBD1 (6 bases). There are 18 residues in the CDR3. Germline V gene data show CDR1 as MGHRA and CDR2 as YSYEKL. V lost 0 bases, J lost 2 bases, and 17 bases lay in between.

This clonotype was seen ten or more times. The chain couples TRBV9 to TRBJ2-5; a weak D match, TRBD1 (5 bases). From germline, CDR1 is SGDLS and CDR2 YYNGEE. V was cut by 4 bases and J by 5 bases, with 18 bases left in between. The CDR3 is made up of 15 amino acids. For the CDR3, the DNA is TGTGCCAGCAGCCCCCTAGGGGCCCACGGGGAGACCCAGTACTTC. Protein product: CASSPLGAHGETQYF.

This clonotype has only a few counts. The rearrangement uses TRBV4-1 and TRBJ2-1; D possibly corresponds to TRBD2 (6 bases). The V gene lost 3 bases and the J gene lost 8 bases, with 17 bases spanning the gap. Germline V lookup: CDR1 MGHRA, CDR2 YSYEKL. This CDR3 is built from 15 residues. CDR3 sequence reads: CASSHVVGGVYEQFF. The CDR3 DNA reads TGCGCCAGCAGCCACGTCGTCGGCGGGGTGTATGAGCAGTTCTTC.

The genes are TRBV29-1 and TRBJ2-3, with 7 positions matching TRBD2. V trimming: 7 bases; J trimming: 6 bases; junction bases outside the gene matches: 4. This CDR3 comprises 11 residues. Germline V gives CDR1 SQVTM, CDR2 ANQGSEA. The CDR3 DNA reads TGCAGCGGCCAGGGAGGGGATACGCAGTATTTT. It specifies CSGQGGDTQYF.

This chain connects TRBV20-1 to TRBJ2-1; no reliable D call. V lost 3 bases to trimming and J lost 0 bases, with 12 bases between them. Germline V gene lookup returns CDR1 DFQATT and CDR2 SNEGSKA (reference sequence). The CDR3 consists of 15 residues. The chain's CDR3 is CSASDPESSYNEQFF. Here the CDR3 DNA reads TGCAGTGCTAGTGACCCAGAGAGCTCCTACAATGAGCAGTTCTTC.

The chain couples TRBV12-3 or TRBV12-4 to TRBJ2-2; D ambiguous. V was shortened by 7 bases and J by 1 base, with 10 bases between the two germline ends. The CDR3 has 14 residues. The CDR3 DNA reads TGTGCCAGCAAACCGGCACAGAACACCGGGGAGCTGTTTTTT. Its translation is CASKPAQNTGELFF.

The V call is TRBV10-1, the J call TRBJ2-7; 8 nucleotides line up with TRBD2. With V trimmed by 5 bases and J by 10 bases, 10 bases remained unmatched. The CDR3 sequence is 13 residues long. Germline CDR1 is WNHNN and CDR2 is SYGVQD (reference sequence). CDR3 region: CASSTILAGRQYF. The CDR3 nucleotides are TGCGCCAGCAGTACAATCCTAGCGGGTCGCCAGTACTTC.

This clonotype occurred a few times. This sequence joins TRBV7-9 and TRBJ2-1; D is unresolved. The V gene's germline CDR1 is SEHNR and CDR2 FQNEAQ (reference sequence). The CDR3 contains 13 residues. The V and J ends lost 3 bases and 4 bases respectively, with 7 bases between them. The CDR3 loop reads CASSLPLYNEQFF. In nucleotides, the CDR3 is TGTGCCAGCAGCTTGCCCCTATACAATGAGCAGTTCTTC.

The chain uses TRBV4-1 and TRBJ1-2; the match to TRBD1 covers 7 bases. CDR1 is MGHRA and CDR2 is YSYEKL in the germline V gene. With 6 bases clipped from V and 5 bases from J, the junction kept 15 bases outside the gene matches. This CDR3 is built from 16 residues. The CDR3 DNA sequence: TGCGCCAGCAGTCCAGGGACAGCCCAAGGGTGGTATGGCTACACCTTC. It translates to CASSPGTAQGWYGYTF.

V usage is TRBV2 and J usage is TRBJ2-5; no clear D. Germline loops: CDR1 SNHLY, CDR2 FYNNEI. Trimming removed 6 bases from V and 4 bases from J, with 18 bases in between. This CDR3 region has 15 residues. CDR3 residues: CASSEQGPAPETQYF. The CDR3 bases are TGTGCCAGCAGCGAACAAGGCCCAGCCCCAGAGACCCAGTACTTC.

This chain uses TRBV20-1 with TRBJ2-3, with 10 bases aligning to TRBD2. V lost 6 bases, J lost 1 base, and 7 bases stayed unmatched. This CDR3 region has 15 residues. CDR1 is DFQATT and CDR2 is SNEGSKA in the germline V gene (reference sequence). CDR3 protein: CSAPIAGGRTDTQYF. CDR3 DNA sequence: TGCAGTGCCCCTATAGCGGGGGGTCGCACAGATACGCAGTATTTT.

The chain is built from TRBV20-1 and TRBJ1-5, with D perhaps TRBD1 (5 bases). Germline CDR1 and CDR2: DFQATT and SNEGSKA (reference sequence). Trimming shortened V by 4 bases and J by 1 base, and 14 bases separated the two germline ends. This CDR3 has 15 residues. CDR3 bases: TGCAGTGCTACGGGGGGTGGAAGAAGCAATCAGCCCCAGCATTTT. Amino acid sequence: CSATGGGRSNQPQHF.

The gene calls are TRBV3-1 and TRBJ2-5; tentative D call: TRBD2 (6 bases). The CDR3 sequence is 15 residues long. Germline lookup yields CDR1 LGHDT and CDR2 YNNKEL (reference sequence). With 0 bases removed from V and 1 base from J, the gap between germline ends came to 9 bases. The CDR3 nucleotides are TGTGCCAGCAGCCAAGATGGGAGGAGCCAAGAGACCCAGTACTTC. The encoded protein is CASSQDGRSQETQYF.

This clonotype was observed at least ten times. This chain uses TRBV12-3 or TRBV12-4 with TRBJ2-7; a possible D gene is TRBD1 (6 bases). The CDR3 is made up of 13 amino acids. V gave up 5 bases and J gave up 1 base, with 9 bases separating them. DNA for the CDR3: TGTGCCAGCAGTCCTACAGGGTCCTACGAGCAGTACTTC. Amino acid sequence: CASSPTGSYEQYF.